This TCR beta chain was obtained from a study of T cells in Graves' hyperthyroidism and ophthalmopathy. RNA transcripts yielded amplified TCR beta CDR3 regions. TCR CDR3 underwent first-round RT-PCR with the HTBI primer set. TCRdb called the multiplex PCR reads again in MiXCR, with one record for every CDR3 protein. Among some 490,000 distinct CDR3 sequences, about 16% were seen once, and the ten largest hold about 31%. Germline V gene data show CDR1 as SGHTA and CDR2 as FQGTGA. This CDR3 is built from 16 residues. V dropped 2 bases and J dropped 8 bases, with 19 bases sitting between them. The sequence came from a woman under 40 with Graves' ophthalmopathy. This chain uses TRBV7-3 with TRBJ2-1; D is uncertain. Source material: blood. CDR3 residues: CASSLGALHESDEQFF. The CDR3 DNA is TGTGCCAGCAGCTTAGGAGCACTCCATGAGAGTGATGAGCAGTTCTTC.